Below, one TCR beta chain is given with its context. No antigen is known for it. The entry originates in a study of vaccination effects on CD4 cells after COVID-19. Overall study context: It was a median of 72 days after the second dose that post-vaccine samples were obtained.

V lost 4 bases and J lost 3, with 6 bases in between. The CDR3 runs 12 residues. Germline V gene sequence: CDR1 MNHNY, CDR2 SVGAGI (reference sequence). Assay: immunoSEQ multiplex PCR; the TCRdb copy retains only in-frame clones and omits some. The repertoire includes about 16,000 clones, about 80% of them detected once, and approximately 17% sits in the top ten. Antigen-specific CD4+ T cells expanded by the ViraFEST assay with viral peptide pools were then sequenced. Isolation of CD4+ T cells took place after approximately 10 days of culture. The participants, recipients of two vaccine doses, got either BNT162b2 or mRNA-1273. The healthy vaccine recipients, who had no prior SARS-CoV-2 infection, showed negative nucleocapsid antibodies. With 8.5 to 10 ug/ml peptides and around 9.6 IU/ml IL-2, 1.5 million to 2 million PBMC per well were cultured.

This chain connects TRBV6-6 to TRBJ1-1; D is unresolved. Sequencing used CD4+ T cells from PBMCs cultured with HCoV-NL63 spike peptides, obtained after COVID-19 vaccination. This TCR came from a human donor who received a COVID-19 vaccine. CDR3 region: CASSWADTEAFF. The CDR3 DNA reads as TGTGCCAGCAGTTGGGCAGACACTGAAGCTTTCTTT.